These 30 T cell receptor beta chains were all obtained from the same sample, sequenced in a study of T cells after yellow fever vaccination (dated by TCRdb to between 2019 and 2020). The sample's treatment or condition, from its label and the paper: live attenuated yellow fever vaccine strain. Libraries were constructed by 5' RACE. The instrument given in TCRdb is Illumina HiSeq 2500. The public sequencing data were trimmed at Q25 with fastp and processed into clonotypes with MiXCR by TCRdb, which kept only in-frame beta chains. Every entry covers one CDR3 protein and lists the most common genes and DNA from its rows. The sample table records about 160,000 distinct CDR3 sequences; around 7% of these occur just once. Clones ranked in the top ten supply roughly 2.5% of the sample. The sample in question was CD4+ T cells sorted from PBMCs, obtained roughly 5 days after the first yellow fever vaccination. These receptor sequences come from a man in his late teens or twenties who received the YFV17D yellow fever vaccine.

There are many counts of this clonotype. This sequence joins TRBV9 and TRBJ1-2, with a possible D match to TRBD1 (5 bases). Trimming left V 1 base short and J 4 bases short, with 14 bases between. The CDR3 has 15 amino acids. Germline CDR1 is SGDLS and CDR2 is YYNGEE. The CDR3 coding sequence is TGTGCCAGCAGCGTACAGGGCACTTCAAGCTATGGCTACACCTTC. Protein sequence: CASSVQGTSSYGYTF.

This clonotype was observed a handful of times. The chain's CDR3 is CASSYDRGNTIYF. The DNA for the CDR3 is TGTGCCAGCTCGTACGACAGAGGGAACACCATATATTTT. The chain joins TRBV18 to TRBJ1-3; D is perhaps TRBD1 (5 bases). The CDR3 spans 13 residues. Trimming shortened V by 6 bases and J by 7 bases, and 13 bases separated the two germline ends. The germline CDR1 and CDR2 sequences are KGHSH and LQKENI.

Here the CDR3 DNA reads TGCAGTGCTAGAGGTTTGCGGGGGAGTTTATGGACCCAGTACTTC. Translated, it gives CSARGLRGSLWTQYF. The rearrangement uses TRBV20-1 and TRBJ2-5; 7 bases agree with TRBD2. The trim removed 1 base at V and 7 bases at J, leaving 12 bases unmatched. The CDR3 has 15 amino acids. Looked up from germline, CDR1 is DFQATT and CDR2 is SNEGSKA (reference sequence).

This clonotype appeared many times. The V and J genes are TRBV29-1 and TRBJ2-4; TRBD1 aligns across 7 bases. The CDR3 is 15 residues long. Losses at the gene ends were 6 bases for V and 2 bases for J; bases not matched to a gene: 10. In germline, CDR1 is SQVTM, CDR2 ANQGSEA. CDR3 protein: CSVSRDSDTKNIQYF. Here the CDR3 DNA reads TGCAGCGTGAGCCGGGACAGCGATACCAAAAACATTCAGTACTTC. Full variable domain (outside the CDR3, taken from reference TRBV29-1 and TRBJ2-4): SAVISQKPSRDICQRGTSLTIQCQVDSQVTMMFWYRQQPGQSLTLIATANQGSEATYESGFVIDKFPISRPNLTFSTLTVSNMSPEDSSIYLCSVSRDSDTKNIQYFGAGTRLSVL.

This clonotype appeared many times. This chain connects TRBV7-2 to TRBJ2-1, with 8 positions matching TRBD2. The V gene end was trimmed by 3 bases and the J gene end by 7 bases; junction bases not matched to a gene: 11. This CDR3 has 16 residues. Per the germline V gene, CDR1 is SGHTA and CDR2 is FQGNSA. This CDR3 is CASSFTGGGASNEQFF. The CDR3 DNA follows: TGTGCCAGCAGCTTTACCGGGGGGGGCGCCTCGAATGAGCAGTTCTTC.

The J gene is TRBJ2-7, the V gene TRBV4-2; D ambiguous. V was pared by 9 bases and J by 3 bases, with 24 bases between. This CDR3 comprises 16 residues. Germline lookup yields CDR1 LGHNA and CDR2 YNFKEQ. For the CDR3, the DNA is TGTGCCAGGGGCCCTGGGCCCGACCGTCTAAACTACGAGCAGTACTTC. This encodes CARGPGPDRLNYEQYF.

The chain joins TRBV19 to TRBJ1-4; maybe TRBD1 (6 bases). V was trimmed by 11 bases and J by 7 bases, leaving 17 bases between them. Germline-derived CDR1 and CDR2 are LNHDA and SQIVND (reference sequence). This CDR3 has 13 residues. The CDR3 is CACTDRHTEKLFF. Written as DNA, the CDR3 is TGTGCCTGTACAGACAGGCATACTGAAAAACTGTTTTTT.

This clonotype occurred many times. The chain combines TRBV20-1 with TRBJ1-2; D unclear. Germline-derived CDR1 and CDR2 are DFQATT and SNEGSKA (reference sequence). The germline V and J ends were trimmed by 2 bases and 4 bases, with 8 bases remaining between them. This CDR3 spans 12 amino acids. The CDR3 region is CSARKLVYGYTF. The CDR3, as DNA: TGCAGTGCTAGAAAGTTGGTCTATGGCTACACCTTC.

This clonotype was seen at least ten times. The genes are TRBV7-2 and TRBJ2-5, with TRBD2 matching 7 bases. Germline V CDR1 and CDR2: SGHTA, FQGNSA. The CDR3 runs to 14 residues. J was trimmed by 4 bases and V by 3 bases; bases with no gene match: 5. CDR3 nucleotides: TGTGCCAGCAGCTTCGGACTAGTGGGAGAGACCCAGTACTTC. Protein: CASSFGLVGETQYF.

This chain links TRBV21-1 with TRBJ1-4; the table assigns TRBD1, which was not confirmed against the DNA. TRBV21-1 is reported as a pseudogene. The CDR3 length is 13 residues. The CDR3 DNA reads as TGTGCCAACCGGACAGGGAAAAATGAAAAACTGTTTTTT. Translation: CANRTGKNEKLFF.

The CDR3 bases are TGTGCCAGCAGTTCCGCGGGGGTCAGCTCCTACGAGCAGTACGTC. This codes for CASSSAGVSSYEQYV. V gene TRBV6-5 combines with J gene TRBJ2-7; TRBD2 agrees at 7 bases. Germline CDR1 MNHEY, CDR2 SVGAGI. The CDR3 loop spans 15 amino acids. V shed 4 bases and J 0 bases; nucleotides not matched to a gene: 6.

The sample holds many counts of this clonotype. CDR3 nucleotides: TGCAGTGCCTCGACCGTCACAGATACGCAGTATTTT. Translation gives CSASTVTDTQYF. This chain uses TRBV20-1 with TRBJ2-3, with D uncertain. The CDR3 consists of 12 residues. The germline gives CDR1 DFQATT, CDR2 SNEGSKA (reference sequence). The ends were cut back, 6 bases at V and 2 bases at J, with 9 bases in the middle.

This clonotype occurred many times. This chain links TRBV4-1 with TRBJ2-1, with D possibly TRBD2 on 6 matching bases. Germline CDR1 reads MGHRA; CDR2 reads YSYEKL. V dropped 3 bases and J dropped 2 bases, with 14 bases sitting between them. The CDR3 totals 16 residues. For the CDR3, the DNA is TGCGCCAGCAGCCACCCGGTGGTAGCGGCCTACAATGAGCAGTTCTTC. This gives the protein CASSHPVVAAYNEQFF.

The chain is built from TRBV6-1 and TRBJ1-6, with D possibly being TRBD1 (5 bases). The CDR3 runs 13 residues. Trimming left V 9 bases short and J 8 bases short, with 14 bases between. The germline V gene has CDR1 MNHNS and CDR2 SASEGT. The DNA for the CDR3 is TGTGCCAGTTGGGGACGTATAGATTCACCCCTCCACTTT. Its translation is CASWGRIDSPLHF.

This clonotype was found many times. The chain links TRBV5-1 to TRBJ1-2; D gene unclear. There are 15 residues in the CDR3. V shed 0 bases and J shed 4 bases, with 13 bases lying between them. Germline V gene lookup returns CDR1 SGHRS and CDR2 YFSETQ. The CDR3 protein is CASSLAAVTGYGYTF. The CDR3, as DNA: TGCGCCAGCAGCTTGGCGGCAGTAACGGGCTATGGCTACACCTTC.

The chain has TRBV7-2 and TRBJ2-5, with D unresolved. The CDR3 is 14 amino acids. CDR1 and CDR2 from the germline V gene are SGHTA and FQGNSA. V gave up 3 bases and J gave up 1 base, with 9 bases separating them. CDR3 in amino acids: CASSFQAGQETQYF. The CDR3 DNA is TGTGCCAGCAGCTTTCAGGCAGGCCAAGAGACCCAGTACTTC.

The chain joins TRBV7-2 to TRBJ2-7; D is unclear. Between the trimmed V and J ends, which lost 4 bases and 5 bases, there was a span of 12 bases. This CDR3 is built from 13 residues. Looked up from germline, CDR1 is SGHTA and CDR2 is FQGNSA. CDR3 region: CASSSRFGNEQYV. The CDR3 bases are TGTGCCAGCAGCTCCAGATTCGGTAACGAGCAGTACGTC.

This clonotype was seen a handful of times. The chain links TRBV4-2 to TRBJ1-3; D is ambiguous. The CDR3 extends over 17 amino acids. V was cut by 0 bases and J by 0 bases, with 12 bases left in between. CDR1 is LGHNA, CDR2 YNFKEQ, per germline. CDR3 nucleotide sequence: TGTGCCAGCAGCCAAGACACAGACTCCAGCTCTGGAAACACCATATATTTT. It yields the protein CASSQDTDSSSGNTIYF.

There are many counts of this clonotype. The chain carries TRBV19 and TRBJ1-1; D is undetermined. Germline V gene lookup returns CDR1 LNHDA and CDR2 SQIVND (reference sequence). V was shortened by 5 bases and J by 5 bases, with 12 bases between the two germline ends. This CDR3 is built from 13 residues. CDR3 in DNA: TGTGCCAGTAGTGCCCAAATGAGGACTGAAGCTTTCTTT. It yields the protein CASSAQMRTEAFF.

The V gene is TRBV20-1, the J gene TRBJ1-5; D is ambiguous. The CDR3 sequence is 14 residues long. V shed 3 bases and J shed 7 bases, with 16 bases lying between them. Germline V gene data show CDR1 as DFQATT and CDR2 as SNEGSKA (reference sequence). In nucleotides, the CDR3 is TGCAGTGCTAGGGGCGGGCGTCGCGAACAGCCCCAGCATTTT. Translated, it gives CSARGGRREQPQHF.

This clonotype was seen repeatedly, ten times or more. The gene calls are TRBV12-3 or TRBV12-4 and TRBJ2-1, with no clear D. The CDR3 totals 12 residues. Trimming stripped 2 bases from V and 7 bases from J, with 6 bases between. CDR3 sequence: CASSLFPNEQFF. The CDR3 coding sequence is TGTGCCAGCAGTTTATTTCCGAATGAGCAGTTCTTC.

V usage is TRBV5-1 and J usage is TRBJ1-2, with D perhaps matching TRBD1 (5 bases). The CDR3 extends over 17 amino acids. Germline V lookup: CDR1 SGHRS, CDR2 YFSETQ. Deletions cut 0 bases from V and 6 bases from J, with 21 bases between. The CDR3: CASSLVGGTGYGNGYTF. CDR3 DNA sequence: TGCGCCAGCAGCTTGGTTGGAGGGACCGGGTACGGAAATGGCTACACCTTC.

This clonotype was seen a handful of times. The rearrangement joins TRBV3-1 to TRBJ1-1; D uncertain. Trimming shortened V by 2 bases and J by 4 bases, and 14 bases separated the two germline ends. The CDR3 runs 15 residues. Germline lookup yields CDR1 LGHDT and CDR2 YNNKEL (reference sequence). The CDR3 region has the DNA TGTGCCAGCAGCCAACTCTTCGGGCTGAGCACTGAAGCTTTCTTT. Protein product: CASSQLFGLSTEAFF.

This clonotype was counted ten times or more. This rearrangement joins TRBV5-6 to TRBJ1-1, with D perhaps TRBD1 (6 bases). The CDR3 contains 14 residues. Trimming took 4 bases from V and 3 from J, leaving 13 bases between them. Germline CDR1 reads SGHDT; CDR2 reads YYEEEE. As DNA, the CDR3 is TGTGCCAGCAGCCGCCGGGGGCCGGACACTGAAGCTTTCTTT. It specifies CASSRRGPDTEAFF.

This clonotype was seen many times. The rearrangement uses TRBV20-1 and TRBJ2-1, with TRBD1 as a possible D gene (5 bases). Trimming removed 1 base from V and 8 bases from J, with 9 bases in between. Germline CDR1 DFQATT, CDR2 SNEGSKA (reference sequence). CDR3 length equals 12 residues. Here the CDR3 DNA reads TGCAGTGCTAGAGGGACAACCCATGAGCAGTTCTTC. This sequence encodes CSARGTTHEQFF.

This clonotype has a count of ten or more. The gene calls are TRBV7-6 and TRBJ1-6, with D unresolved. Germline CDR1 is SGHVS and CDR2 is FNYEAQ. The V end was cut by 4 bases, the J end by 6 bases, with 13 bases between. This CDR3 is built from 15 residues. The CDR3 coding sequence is TGTGCCAGCAGCTCCCTGTTCCCGGGTAATTCACCCCTCCACTTT. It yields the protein CASSSLFPGNSPLHF.

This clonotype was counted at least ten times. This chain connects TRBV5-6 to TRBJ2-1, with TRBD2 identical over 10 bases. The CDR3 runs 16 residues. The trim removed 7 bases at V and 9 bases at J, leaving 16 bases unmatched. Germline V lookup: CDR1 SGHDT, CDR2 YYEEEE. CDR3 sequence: CASPRVGSGGASEQFF. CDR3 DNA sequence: TGTGCCAGCCCCAGGGTGGGAAGCGGGGGGGCCAGTGAGCAGTTCTTC.

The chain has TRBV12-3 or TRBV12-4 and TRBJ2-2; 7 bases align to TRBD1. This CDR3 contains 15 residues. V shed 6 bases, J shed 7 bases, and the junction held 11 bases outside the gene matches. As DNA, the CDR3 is TGTGCCAGCAGCACGGACAGGAACTATGTCGGGGAGCTGTTTTTT. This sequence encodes CASSTDRNYVGELFF.

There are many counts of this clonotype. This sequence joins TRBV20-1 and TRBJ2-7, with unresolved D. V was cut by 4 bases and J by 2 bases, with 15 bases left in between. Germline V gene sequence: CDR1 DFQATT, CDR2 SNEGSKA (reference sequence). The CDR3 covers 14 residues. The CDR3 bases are TGCAGTGCTAAAGGGAATCGAGTAACCTACGAGCAGTACTTC. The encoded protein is CSAKGNRVTYEQYF.

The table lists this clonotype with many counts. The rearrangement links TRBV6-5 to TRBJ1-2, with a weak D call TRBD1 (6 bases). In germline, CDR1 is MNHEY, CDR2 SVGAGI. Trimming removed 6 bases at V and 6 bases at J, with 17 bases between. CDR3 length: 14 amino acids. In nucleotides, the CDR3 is TGTGCCAGCAGAACACCGGGGGGCGACGATGGCTACACCTTC. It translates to CASRTPGGDDGYTF.